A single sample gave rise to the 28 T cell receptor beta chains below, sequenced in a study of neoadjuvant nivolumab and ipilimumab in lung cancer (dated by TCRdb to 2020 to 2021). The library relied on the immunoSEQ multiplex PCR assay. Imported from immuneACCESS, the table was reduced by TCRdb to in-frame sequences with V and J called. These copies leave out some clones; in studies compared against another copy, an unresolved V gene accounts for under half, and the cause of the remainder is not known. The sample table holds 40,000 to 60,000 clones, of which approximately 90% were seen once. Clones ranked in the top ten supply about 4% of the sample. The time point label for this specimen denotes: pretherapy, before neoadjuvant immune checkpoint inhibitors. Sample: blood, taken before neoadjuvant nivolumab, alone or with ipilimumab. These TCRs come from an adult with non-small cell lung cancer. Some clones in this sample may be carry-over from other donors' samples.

The CDR3 reads CASSLVSGAPYEQYF. The CDR3 nucleotides are TGTGCCAGCAGCTTAGTTAGCGGGGCCCCCTACGAGCAGTACTTC. The chain has TRBV7-2 and TRBJ2-7, with 8 positions matching TRBD2. Germline values: CDR1 SGHTA, CDR2 FQGNSA. V dropped 1 base and J dropped 2; count of bases not matched to a gene: 4. The CDR3 runs to 15 residues.

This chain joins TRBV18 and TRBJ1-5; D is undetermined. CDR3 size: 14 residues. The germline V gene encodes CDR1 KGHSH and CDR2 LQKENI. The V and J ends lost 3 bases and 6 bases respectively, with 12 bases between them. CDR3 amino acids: CASSPTGEFQPQHF. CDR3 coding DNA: TGTGCCAGCTCACCTACTGGAGAGTTTCAGCCCCAGCATTTT.

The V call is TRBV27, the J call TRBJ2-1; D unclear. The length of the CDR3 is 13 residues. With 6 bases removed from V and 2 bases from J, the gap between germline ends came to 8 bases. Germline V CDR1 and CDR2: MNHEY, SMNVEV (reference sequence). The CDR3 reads CASREKAYNEQFF. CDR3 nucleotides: TGTGCCAGCAGGGAGAAGGCCTACAATGAGCAGTTCTTC.

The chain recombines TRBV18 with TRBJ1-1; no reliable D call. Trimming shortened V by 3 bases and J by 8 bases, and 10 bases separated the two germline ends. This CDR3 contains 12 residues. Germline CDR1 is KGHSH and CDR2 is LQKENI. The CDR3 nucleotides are TGTGCCAGCTCACCGAGGCTCGGCGAAGCTTTCTTT. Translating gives CASSPRLGEAFF.

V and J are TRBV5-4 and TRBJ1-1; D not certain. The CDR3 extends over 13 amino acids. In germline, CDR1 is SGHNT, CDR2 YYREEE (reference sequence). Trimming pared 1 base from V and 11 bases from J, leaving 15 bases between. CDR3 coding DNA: TGTGCCAGCAGCTTGAGATTTGAGTCGGAGGCTTTCTTT. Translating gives CASSLRFESEAFF.

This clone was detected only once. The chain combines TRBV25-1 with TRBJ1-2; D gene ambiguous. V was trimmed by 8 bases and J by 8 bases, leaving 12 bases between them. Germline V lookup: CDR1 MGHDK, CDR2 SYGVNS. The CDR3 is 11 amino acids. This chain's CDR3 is CASLGGSGYTF. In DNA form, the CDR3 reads TGTGCCAGCCTTGGAGGGTCAGGCTACACCTTC.

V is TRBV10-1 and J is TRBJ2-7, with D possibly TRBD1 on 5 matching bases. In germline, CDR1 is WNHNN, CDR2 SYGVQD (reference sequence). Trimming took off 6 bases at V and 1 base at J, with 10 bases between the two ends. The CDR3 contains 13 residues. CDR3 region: CASRIGVSYEQYF. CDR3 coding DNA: TGCGCCAGCAGGATAGGGGTTTCCTACGAGCAGTACTTC.

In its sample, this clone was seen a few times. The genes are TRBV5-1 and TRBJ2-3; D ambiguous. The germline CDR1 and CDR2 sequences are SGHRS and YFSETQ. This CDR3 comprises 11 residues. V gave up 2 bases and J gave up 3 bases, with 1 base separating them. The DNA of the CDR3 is TGCGCCAGCAGCTTAACAGATACGCAGTATTTT. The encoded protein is CASSLTDTQYF.

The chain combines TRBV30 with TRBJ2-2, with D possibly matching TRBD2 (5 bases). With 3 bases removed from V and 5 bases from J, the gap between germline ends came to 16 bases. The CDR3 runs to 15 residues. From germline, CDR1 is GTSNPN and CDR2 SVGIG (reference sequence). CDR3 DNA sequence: TGTGCCTGGAGGGGCCGGGCCCCGGGGACCGGGGAGCTGTTTTTT. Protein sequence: CAWRGRAPGTGELFF.

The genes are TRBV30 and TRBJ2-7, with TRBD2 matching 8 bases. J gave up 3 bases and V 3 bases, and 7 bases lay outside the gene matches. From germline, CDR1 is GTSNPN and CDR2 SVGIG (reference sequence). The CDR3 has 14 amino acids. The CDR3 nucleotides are TGTGCCTGGAGAACGGGACTAGGAATCTACGAGCAGTACTTC. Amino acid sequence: CAWRTGLGIYEQYF. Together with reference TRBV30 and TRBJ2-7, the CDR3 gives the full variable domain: SQTIHQWPATLVQPVGSPLSLECTVEGTSNPNLYWYRQAAGRGLQLLFYSVGIGQISSEVPQNLSASRPQDRQFILSSKKLLLSDSGFYLCAWRTGLGIYEQYFGPGTRLTVT.

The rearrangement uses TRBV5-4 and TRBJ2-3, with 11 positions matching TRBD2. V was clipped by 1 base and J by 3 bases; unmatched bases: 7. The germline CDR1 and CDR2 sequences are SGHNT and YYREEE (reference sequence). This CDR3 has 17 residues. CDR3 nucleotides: TGTGCCAGCAGCTTGCAGGGTAGCGGGAGGGGTACAGATACGCAGTATTTT. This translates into CASSLQGSGRGTDTQYF.

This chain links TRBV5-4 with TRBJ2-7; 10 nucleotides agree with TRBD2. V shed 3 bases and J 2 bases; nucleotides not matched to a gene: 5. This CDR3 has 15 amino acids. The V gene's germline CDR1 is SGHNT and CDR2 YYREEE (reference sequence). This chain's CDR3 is CASSSLAGDPYEQYF. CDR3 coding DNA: TGTGCCAGCAGCTCCCTAGCGGGAGACCCCTACGAGCAGTACTTC.

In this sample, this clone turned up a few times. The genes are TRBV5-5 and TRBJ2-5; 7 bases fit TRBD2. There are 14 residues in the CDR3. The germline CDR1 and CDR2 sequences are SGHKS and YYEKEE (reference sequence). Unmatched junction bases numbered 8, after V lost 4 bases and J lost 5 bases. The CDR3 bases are TGTGCCAGCAGCGACTATGGAGCGGGGGAGACCCAGTACTTC. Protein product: CASSDYGAGETQYF.

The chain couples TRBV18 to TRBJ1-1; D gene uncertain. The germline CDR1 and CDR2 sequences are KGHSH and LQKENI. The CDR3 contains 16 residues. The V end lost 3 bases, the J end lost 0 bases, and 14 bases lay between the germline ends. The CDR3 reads CASSPVDGPMNTEAFF. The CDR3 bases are TGTGCCAGCTCACCTGTGGATGGGCCCATGAACACTGAAGCTTTCTTT.

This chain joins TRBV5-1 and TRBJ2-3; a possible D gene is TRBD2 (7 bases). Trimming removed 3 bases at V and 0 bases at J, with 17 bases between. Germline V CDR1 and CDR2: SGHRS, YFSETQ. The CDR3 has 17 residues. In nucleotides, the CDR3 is TGCGCCAGCAGCTCGGGGGGCAGCGGGCTTAGCACAGATACGCAGTATTTT. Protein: CASSSGGSGLSTDTQYF.

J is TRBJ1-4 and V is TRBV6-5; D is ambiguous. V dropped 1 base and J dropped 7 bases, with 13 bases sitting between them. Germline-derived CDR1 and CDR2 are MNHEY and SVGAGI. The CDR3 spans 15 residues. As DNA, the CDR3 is TGTGCCAGCAGTTACTGGGCGGCGTCTACTGAAAAACTGTTTTTT. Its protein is CASSYWAASTEKLFF.

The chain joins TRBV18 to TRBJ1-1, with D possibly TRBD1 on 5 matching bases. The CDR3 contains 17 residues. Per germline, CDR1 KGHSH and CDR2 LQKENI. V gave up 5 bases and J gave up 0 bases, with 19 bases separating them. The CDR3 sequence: CASSVLPTGPMNTEAFF. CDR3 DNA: TGTGCCAGCTCAGTACTCCCAACAGGCCCCATGAACACTGAAGCTTTCTTT.

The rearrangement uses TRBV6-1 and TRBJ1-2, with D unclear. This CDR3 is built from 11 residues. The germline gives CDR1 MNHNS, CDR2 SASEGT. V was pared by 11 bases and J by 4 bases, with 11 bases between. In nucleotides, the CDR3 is TGTGCCGCCGGGGATAGCTATGGCTACACCTTC. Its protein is CAAGDSYGYTF.

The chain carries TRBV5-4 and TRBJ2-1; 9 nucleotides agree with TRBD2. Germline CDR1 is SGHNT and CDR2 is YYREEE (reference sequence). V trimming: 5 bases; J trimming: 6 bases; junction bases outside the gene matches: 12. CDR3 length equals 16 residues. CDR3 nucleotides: TGTGCCAGCAGTCCTCATAGCGGGAGTATGTTCAATGAGCAGTTCTTC. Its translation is CASSPHSGSMFNEQFF.

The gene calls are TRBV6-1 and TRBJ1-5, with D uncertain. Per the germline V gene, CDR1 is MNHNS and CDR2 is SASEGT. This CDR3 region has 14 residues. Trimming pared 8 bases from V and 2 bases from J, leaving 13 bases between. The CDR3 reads CASQPDSRNQPQHF. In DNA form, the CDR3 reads TGTGCCAGCCAGCCTGACTCCCGCAATCAGCCCCAGCATTTT.

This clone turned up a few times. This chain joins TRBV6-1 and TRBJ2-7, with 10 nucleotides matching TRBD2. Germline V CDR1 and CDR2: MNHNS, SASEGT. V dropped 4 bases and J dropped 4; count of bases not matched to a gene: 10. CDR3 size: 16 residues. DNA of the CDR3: TGTGCCAGCAGTGCGGTCCCTAGCGGGAGTAGGTACGAGCAGTACTTC. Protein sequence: CASSAVPSGSRYEQYF.

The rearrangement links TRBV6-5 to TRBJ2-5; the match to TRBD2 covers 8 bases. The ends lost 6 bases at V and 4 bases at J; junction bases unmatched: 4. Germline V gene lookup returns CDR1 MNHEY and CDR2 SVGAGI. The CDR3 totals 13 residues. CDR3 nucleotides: TGTGCCAGCAGATTACTAGCGGCAGAGACCCAGTACTTC. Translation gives CASRLLAAETQYF.

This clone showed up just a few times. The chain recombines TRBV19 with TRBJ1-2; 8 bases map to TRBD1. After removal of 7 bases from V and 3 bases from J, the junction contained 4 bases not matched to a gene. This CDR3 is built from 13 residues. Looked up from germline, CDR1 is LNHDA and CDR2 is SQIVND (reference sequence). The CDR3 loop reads CASTLTGDYGYTF. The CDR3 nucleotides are TGTGCCAGTACTTTGACAGGGGACTATGGCTACACCTTC.

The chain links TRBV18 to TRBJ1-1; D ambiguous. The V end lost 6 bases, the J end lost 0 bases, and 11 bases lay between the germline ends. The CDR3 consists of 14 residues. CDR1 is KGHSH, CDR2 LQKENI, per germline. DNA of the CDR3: TGTGCCAGCTCCCCAGGAGTCATGAACACTGAAGCTTTCTTT. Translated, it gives CASSPGVMNTEAFF. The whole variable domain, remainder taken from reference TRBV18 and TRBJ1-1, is NAGVMQNPRHLVRRRGQEARLRCSPMKGHSHVYWYRQLPEEGLKFMVYLQKENIIDESGMPKERFSAEFPKEGPSILRIQQVVRGDSAAYFCASSPGVMNTEAFFGQGTRLTVV.

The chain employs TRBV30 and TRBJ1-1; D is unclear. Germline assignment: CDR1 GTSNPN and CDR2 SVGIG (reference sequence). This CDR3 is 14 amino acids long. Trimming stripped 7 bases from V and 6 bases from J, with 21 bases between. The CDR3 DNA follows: TGTGCCTTAACTAGACTCCTGGGGAGAGCTGAAGCTTTCTTT. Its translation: CALTRLLGRAEAFF.

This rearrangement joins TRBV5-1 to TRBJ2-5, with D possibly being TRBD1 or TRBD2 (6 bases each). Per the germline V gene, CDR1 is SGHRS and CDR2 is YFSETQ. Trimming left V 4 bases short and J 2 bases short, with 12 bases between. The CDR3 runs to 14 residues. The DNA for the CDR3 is TGCGCCAGCAGCCCCCGGAGGGGGCAAGAGACCCAGTACTTC. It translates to CASSPRRGQETQYF.

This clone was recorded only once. The CDR3 DNA is TGCGCCAGCGAGGGACAGGGCGCAGCCGAGCAGTACTTC. This sequence encodes CASEGQGAAEQYF. This chain connects TRBV10-2 to TRBJ2-7; 9 bases fit TRBD1. In germline, CDR1 is WSHSY, CDR2 SAAADI. The CDR3 length is 13 residues. Trimming took 8 bases from V and 6 from J; bases not matched to a gene: 8.

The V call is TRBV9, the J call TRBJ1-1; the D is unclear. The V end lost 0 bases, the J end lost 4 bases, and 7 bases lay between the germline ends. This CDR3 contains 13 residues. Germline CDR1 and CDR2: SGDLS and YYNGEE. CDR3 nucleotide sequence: TGTGCCAGCAGCGTAGTAGGGTCCACTGAAGCTTTCTTT. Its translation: CASSVVGSTEAFF. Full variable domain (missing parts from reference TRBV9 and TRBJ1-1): DSGVTQTPKHLITATGQRVTLRCSPRSGDLSVYWYQQSLDQGLQFLIQYYNGEERAKGNILERFSAQQFPDLHSELNLSSLELGDSALYFCASSVVGSTEAFFGQGTRLTVV.